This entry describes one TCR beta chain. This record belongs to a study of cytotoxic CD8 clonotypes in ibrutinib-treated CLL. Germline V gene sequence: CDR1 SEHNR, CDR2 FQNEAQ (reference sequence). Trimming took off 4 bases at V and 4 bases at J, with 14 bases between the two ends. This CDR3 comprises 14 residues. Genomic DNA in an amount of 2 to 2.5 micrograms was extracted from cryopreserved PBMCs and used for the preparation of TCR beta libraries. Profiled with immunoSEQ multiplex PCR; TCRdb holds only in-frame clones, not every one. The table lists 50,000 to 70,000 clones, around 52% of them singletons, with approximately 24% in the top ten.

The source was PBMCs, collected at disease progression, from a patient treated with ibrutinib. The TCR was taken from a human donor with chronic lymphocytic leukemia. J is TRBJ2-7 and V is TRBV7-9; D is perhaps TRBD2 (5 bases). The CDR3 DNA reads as TGTGCCAGCAGCTCCGCCGGGGAAAAATACGAGCAGTACTTC. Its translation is CASSSAGEKYEQYF.